These 6 T cell receptor beta chains were sequenced from one sample in a study of blood T cell repertoires in COVID-19. Produced via immunoSEQ multiplex PCR; TCRdb's table is partial and in-frame only. The table records a few hundred thousand clones, 80% to 85% of them present only once. Sequencing used peripheral blood. The receptors were gathered from a man aged 55 to 70 with acute or convalescent COVID-19.

The V call is TRBV30, the J call TRBJ2-5; 11 nucleotides line up with TRBD2. In germline, CDR1 is GTSNPN, CDR2 SVGIG (reference sequence). CDR3 length: 15 amino acids. Trimming took 5 bases from V and 6 from J; bases not matched to a gene: 11. CDR3 protein: CAWGPLAGAGKTQYF. The CDR3 DNA follows: TGTGCCTGGGGACCACTAGCGGGGGCCGGAAAGACCCAGTACTTC.

This chain joins TRBV13 and TRBJ1-3; no clear D. CDR3 size: 15 residues. The V gene's germline CDR1 is PRHDT and CDR2 FYEKMQ (reference sequence). Trimming cost V 3 bases and J 0 bases, with 9 bases left between them. In DNA form, the CDR3 reads TGTGCCAGCAGCTTCGGTTCAAGCTCTGGAAACACCATATATTTT. Translation: CASSFGSSSGNTIYF.

V gene TRBV19 combines with J gene TRBJ1-6; the D is unclear. This CDR3 is 13 amino acids long. Trimming took off 3 bases at V and 4 bases at J, with 4 bases between the two ends. The germline gives CDR1 LNHDA, CDR2 SQIVND (reference sequence). In DNA form, the CDR3 reads TGTGCCAGTAGTATGGAGTATAATTCACCCCTCCACTTT. It specifies CASSMEYNSPLHF.

The chain joins TRBV18 to TRBJ1-4, with 9 bases lining up with TRBD1. This CDR3 has 14 amino acids. CDR1 and CDR2 (germline): KGHSH, LQKENI. Trimming removed 6 bases from V and 5 bases from J; junction bases left unmatched: 4. The CDR3 loop reads CASSSGTGNEKLFF. The CDR3 bases are TGTGCCAGCTCTTCCGGGACAGGGAATGAAAAACTGTTTTTT.

The rearrangement links TRBV18 to TRBJ1-2, with D unclear. The CDR3 is 13 residues long. With 3 bases removed from V and 8 bases from J, the gap between germline ends came to 13 bases. CDR1 is KGHSH, CDR2 LQKENI, per germline. The CDR3 DNA is TGTGCCAGCTCACCCTTGTTAGCTAGCGGCTACACCTTC. Translation: CASSPLLASGYTF. The whole variable domain, filled in from reference TRBV18 and TRBJ1-2, reads NAGVMQNPRHLVRRRGQEARLRCSPMKGHSHVYWYRQLPEEGLKFMVYLQKENIIDESGMPKERFSAEFPKEGPSILRIQQVVRGDSAAYFCASSPLLASGYTFGSGTRLTVV.

This clone was recorded a few times. The J gene is TRBJ2-7, the V gene TRBV19, with 9 positions matching TRBD1. Germline V gene data show CDR1 as LNHDA and CDR2 as SQIVND (reference sequence). The CDR3 has 19 amino acids. Trimming removed 3 bases from V and 0 bases from J; junction bases left unmatched: 15. The CDR3 protein is CASSISIDIGTGNSYEQYF. The CDR3 coding sequence is TGTGCCAGTAGTATCAGTATTGACATCGGGACAGGGAACTCCTACGAGCAGTACTTC.